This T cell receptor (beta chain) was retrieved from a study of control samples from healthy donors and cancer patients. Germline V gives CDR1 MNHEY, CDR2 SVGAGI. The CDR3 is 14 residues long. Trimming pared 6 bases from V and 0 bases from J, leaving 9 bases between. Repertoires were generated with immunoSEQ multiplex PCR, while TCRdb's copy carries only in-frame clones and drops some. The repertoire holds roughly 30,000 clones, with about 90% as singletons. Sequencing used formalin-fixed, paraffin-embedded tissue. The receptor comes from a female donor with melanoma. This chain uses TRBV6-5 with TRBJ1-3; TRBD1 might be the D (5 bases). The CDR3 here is CASRTVNSGNTIYF. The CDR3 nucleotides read TGTGCCAGCAGGACAGTAAACTCTGGAAACACCATATATTTT.